The clone carrying this TCR beta chain was detected only a few times. Its antigen remains unknown. The sample belongs to a study of beta chain features in type 1 diabetes. General study points: Patients with type 1 diabetes carried fewer insertions and had more deletions at their VDJ junctions. The question left open here concerned HLA type influencing TCRB rearrangement.

Expressed TCRB transcripts were sequenced because the isolated RNA had all been reverse transcribed beforehand. The data were produced by immunoSEQ multiplex PCR, yet TCRdb's version contains in-frame clones alone and is incomplete. The sample comprises over 500,000 clones, about 14% of which are singletons, and under 0.095% rests with the top ten. Sequencing was done on a sample of naive CD4+ T cells from blood. This receptor was identified in a man between 18 and 29 years old in good health.

CDR3 region: CASRVTGPSYGYTF. The DNA for the CDR3 is TGTGCCAGCAGAGTAACGGGACCCTCCTATGGCTACACCTTC. The V and J genes are TRBV5-6 and TRBJ1-2; weak D call: TRBD1 (5 bases). The germline gives CDR1 SGHDT, CDR2 YYEEEE. Trimming took 5 bases from V and 4 from J, leaving 15 bases between them. The CDR3 spans 14 residues.